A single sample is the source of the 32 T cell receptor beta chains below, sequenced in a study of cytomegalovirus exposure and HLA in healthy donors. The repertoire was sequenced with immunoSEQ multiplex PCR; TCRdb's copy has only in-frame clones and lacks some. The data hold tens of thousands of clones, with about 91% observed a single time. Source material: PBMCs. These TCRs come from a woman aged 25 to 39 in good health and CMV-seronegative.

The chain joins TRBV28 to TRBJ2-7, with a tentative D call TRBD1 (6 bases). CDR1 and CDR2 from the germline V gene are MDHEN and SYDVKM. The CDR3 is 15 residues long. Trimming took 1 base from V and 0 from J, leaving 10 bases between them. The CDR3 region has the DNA TGTGCCAGCAGTTTATCCTCAGGGGACTCCTACGAGCAGTACTTC. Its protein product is CASSLSSGDSYEQYF.

In nucleotides, the CDR3 is TGTGCCAGCTCACTCAACTCCGGGACTAGCGACAGGGAGCAGTTCTTC. Translating it yields CASSLNSGTSDREQFF. J is TRBJ2-1 and V is TRBV18, with 10 bases identical to TRBD2. The CDR3 spans 16 residues. V dropped 4 bases and J dropped 10; count of bases not matched to a gene: 13. From germline, CDR1 is KGHSH and CDR2 LQKENI.

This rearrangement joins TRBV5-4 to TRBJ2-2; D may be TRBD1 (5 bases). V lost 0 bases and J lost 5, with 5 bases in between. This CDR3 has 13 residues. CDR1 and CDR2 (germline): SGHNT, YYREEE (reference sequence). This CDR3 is CASSLGQTGELFF. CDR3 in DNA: TGTGCCAGCAGCTTGGGACAGACCGGGGAGCTGTTTTTT.

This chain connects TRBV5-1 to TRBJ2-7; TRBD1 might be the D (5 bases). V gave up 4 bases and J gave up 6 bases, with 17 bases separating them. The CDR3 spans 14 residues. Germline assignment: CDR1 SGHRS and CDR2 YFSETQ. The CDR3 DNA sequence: TGCGCCAGCAGCCCCATGCGACAGTTGGGCGAGCAGTACTTC. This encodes CASSPMRQLGEQYF.

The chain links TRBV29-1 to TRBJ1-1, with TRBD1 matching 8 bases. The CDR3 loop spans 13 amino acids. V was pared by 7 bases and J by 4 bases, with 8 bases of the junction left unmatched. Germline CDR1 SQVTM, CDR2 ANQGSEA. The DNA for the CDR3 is TGCAGCGGAAAACGAGACAGGGGCACTGAAGCTTTCTTT. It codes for CSGKRDRGTEAFF.

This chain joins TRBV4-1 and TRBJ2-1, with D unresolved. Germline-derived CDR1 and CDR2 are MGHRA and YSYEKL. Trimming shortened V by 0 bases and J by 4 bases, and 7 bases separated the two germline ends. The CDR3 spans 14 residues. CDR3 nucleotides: TGCGCCAGCAGCCAAGATCCGAGTTACAATGAGCAGTTCTTC. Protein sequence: CASSQDPSYNEQFF.

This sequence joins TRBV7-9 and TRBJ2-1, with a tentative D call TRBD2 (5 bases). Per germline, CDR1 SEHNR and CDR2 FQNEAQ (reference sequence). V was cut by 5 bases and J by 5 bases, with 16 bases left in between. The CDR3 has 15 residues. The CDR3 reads CASSVTSYMNNEQFF. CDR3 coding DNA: TGTGCCAGCAGCGTCACTAGTTATATGAACAATGAGCAGTTCTTC.

CDR3 bases: TGTGCCAGCAGTCCCCCTACCGCCGGGGAGCTGTTTTTT. Translation: CASSPPTAGELFF. V and J are TRBV6-6 and TRBJ2-2; D not certain. Germline CDR1 is MNHNY and CDR2 is SVGAGI (reference sequence). The germline V and J ends were trimmed by 5 bases and 6 bases, with 10 bases remaining between them. This CDR3 comprises 13 residues.

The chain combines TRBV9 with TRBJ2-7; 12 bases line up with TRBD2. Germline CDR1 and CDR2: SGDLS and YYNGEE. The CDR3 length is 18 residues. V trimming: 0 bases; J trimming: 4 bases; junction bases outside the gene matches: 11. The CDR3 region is CASSVAASGRASVYEQYF. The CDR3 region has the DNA TGTGCCAGCAGCGTAGCGGCTAGCGGGAGGGCCTCGGTATACGAGCAGTACTTC.

DNA for the CDR3: TGTGCCAGCAGTGAATTGTTGACTAGCGGGAGGACCAGGGATACGCAGTATTTT. Translation gives CASSELLTSGRTRDTQYF. This rearrangement joins TRBV2 to TRBJ2-3, with 13 bases aligning to TRBD2. V was clipped by 2 bases and J by 6 bases; unmatched bases: 11. The germline gives CDR1 SNHLY, CDR2 FYNNEI. This CDR3 region has 18 residues.

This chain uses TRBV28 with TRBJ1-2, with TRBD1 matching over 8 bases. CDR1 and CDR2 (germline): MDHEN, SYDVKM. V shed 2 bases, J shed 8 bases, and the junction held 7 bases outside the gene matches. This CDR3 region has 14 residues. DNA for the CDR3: TGTGCCAGCAGTTTAGACAGGGGATTCACAGGCTACACCTTC. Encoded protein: CASSLDRGFTGYTF.

The chain's CDR3 is CASSFDLVISSYEQYF. The CDR3 DNA reads as TGTGCCAGCAGTTTTGATCTGGTAATTAGCTCCTACGAGCAGTACTTC. The chain uses TRBV28 and TRBJ2-7, with D hard to call. Trimming removed 3 bases from V and 0 bases from J, with 15 bases in between. CDR3 length: 16 amino acids. CDR1 and CDR2 (germline): MDHEN, SYDVKM.

The chain's CDR3 is CASKGGGARTDTQYF. The CDR3 region has the DNA TGTGCCAGTAAAGGGGGTGGCGCTCGCACAGATACGCAGTATTTT. This rearrangement joins TRBV19 to TRBJ2-3; possibly TRBD1 for D (6 bases). Trimming cost V 7 bases and J 1 base, with 15 bases left between them. The CDR3 is made up of 15 amino acids. Germline-derived CDR1 and CDR2 are LNHDA and SQIVND (reference sequence).

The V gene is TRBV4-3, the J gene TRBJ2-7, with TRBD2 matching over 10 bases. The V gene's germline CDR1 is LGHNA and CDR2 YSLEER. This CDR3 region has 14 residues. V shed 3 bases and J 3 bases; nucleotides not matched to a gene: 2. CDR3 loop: CASSQASGSYEQYF. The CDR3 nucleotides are TGCGCCAGCAGCCAGGCTAGCGGGAGCTACGAGCAGTACTTC.

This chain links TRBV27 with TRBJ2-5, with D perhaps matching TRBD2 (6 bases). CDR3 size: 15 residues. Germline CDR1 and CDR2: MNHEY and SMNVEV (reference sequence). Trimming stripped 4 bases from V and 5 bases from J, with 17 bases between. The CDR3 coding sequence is TGTGCCAGCAGTTGGAGGGAATCCCCGACGGAGACCCAGTACTTC. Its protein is CASSWRESPTETQYF.

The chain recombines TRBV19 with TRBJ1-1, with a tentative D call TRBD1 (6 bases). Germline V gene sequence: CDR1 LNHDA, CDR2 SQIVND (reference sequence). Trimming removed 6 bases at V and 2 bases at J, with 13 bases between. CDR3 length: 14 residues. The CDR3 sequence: CASSYTRGNTEAFF. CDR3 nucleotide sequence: TGTGCCAGTAGCTACACCAGGGGTAACACTGAAGCTTTCTTT.

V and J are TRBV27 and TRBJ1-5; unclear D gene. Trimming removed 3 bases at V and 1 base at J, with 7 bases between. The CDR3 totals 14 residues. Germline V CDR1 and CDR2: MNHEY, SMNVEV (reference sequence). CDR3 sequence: CASSFGGSNQPQHF. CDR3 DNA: TGTGCCAGCAGTTTCGGAGGGAGCAATCAGCCCCAGCATTTT.

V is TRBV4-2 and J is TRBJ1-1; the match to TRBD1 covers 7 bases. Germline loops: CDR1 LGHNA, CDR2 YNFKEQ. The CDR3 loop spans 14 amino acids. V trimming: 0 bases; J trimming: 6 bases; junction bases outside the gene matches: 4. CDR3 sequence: CASSQDWQGAEAFF. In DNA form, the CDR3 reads TGTGCCAGCAGCCAAGATTGGCAGGGGGCTGAAGCTTTCTTT.

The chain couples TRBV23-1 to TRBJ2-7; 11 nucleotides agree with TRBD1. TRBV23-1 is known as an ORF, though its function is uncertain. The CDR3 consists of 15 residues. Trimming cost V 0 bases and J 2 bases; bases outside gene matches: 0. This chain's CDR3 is CASSQSGQGAYEQYF. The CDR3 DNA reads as TGCGCCAGCAGTCAATCGGGACAGGGGGCCTACGAGCAGTACTTC.

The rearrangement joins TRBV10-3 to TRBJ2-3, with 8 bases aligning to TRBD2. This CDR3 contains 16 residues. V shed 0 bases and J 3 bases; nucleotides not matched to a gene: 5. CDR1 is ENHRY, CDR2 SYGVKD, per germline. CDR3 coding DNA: TGTGCCATCAGTGAGTCGGGCGGGAGGTTTACAGATACGCAGTATTTT. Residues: CAISESGGRFTDTQYF.

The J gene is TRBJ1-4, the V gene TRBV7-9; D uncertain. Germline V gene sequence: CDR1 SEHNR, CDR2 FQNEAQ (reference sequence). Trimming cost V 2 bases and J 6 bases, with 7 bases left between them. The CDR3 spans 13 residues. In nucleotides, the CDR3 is TGTGCCAGCAGCTTAACCCGGGATGAAAAACTGTTTTTT. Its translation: CASSLTRDEKLFF.

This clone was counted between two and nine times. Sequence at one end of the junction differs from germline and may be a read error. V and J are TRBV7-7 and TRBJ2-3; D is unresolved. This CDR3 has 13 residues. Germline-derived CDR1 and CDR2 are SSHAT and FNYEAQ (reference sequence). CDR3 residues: CASSLAPTDTQYF. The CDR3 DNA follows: TGTGCTAGCAGCTTAGCCCCAACAGATACGCAGTATTTT.

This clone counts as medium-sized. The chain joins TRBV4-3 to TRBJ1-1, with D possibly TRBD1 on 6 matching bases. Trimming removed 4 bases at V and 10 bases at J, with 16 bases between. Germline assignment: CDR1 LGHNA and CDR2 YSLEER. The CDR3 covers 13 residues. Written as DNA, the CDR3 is TGCGCCAGCAGCCCAGGGGACGCCCGGGTAGCTTTCTTT. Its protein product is CASSPGDARVAFF.

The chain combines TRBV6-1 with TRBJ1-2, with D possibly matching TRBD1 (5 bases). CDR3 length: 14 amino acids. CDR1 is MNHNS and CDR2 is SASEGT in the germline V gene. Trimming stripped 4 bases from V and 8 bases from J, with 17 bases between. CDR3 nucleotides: TGTGCCAGCAGTGTTTCCAGGGCTCAAGGGGGCTACACCTTC. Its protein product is CASSVSRAQGGYTF.

The CDR3 sequence: CASSAGRTSGYNEQFF. As DNA, the CDR3 is TGTGCCAGCAGCGCCGGCCGGACTAGCGGATACAATGAGCAGTTCTTC. The V gene is TRBV9, the J gene TRBJ2-1, with TRBD2 matching over 10 bases. V was clipped by 3 bases and J by 4 bases; unmatched bases: 7. The germline V gene encodes CDR1 SGDLS and CDR2 YYNGEE. The CDR3 totals 16 residues.

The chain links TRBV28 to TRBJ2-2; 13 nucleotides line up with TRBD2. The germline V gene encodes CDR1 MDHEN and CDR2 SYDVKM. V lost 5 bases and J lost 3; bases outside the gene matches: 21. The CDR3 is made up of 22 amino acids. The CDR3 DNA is TGTGCCAGCAGTCCAGAAACAATACGAGGGACTAGCGGGAACCATTACACCGGGGAGCTGTTTTTT. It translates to CASSPETIRGTSGNHYTGELFF.

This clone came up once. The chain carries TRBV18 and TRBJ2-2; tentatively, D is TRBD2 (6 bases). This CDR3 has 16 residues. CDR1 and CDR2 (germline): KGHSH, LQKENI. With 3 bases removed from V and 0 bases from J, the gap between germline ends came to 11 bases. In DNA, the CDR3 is TGTGCCAGCTCACCTGGGCCGGGGGCGAACACCGGGGAGCTGTTTTTT. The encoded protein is CASSPGPGANTGELFF.

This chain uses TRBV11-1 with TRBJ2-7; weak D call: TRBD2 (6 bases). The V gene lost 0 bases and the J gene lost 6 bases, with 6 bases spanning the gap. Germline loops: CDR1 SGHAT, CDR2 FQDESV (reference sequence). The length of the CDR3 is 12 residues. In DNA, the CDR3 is TGTGCCAGCAGCTTAGCGGGAGGCGAGCAGTACTTC. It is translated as CASSLAGGEQYF.

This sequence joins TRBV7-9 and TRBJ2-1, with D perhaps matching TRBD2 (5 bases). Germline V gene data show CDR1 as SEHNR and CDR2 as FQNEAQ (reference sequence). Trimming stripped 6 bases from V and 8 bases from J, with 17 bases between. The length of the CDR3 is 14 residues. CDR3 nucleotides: TGTGCCAGCAGATTAAAGGGAGATAGGGATGAGCAGTTCTTC. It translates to CASRLKGDRDEQFF.

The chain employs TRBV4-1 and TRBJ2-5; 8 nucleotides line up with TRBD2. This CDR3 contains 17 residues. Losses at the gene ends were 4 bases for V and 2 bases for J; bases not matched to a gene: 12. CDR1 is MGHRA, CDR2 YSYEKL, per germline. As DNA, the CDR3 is TGCGCCAGCAGCCCGCTGGTACTAGCGGATACACAAGAGACCCAGTACTTC. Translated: CASSPLVLADTQETQYF.

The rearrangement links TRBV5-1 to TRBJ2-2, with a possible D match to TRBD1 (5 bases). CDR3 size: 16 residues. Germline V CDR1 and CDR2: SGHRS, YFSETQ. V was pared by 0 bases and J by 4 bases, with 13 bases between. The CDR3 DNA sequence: TGCGCCAGCAGCTTGGCGGCAAGGACACCCACCGGGGAGCTGTTTTTT. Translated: CASSLAARTPTGELFF. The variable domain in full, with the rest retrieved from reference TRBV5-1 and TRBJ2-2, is KAGVTQTPRYLIKTRGQQVTLSCSPISGHRSVSWYQQTPGQGLQFLFEYFSETQRNKGNFPGRFSGRQFSNSRSEMNVSTLELGDSALYLCASSLAARTPTGELFFGEGSRLTVL.

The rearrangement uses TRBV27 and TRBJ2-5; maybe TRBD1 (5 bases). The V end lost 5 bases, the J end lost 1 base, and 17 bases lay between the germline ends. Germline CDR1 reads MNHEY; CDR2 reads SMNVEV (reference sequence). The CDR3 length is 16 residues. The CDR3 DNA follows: TGTGCCAGCAGTATTTCCACAGGTCAAATCCAAGAGACCCAGTACTTC. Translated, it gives CASSISTGQIQETQYF.